This passage covers 27 T cell receptor beta chains from one sample sequenced in a study of shared clonotypes between healthy human individuals. Some clones are missing from TCRdb's copy, which holds only in-frame ones; the method was immunoSEQ multiplex PCR. This table holds approximately 1.5 million clones, just under 99% found once. Sample: naive CD4+ T cells sorted from blood. Subset described: CD45RA+ positively selected. All receptors come from a young man in good health.

The rearrangement links TRBV7-2 to TRBJ2-2; D may be TRBD2 (6 bases). Per germline, CDR1 SGHTA and CDR2 FQGNSA. This CDR3 is built from 15 residues. The V and J ends lost 1 base and 4 bases respectively, with 10 bases between them. The CDR3 sequence is CASSLVSGVTGELFF. The CDR3 DNA is TGTGCCAGCAGCTTAGTCTCGGGAGTCACCGGGGAGCTGTTTTTT.

The chain employs TRBV29-1 and TRBJ2-1; D ambiguous. Germline V gene data show CDR1 as SQVTM and CDR2 as ANQGSEA. The CDR3 runs to 14 residues. The V and J ends lost 3 bases and 2 bases respectively, with 11 bases between them. Written as DNA, the CDR3 is TGCAGCGTTGATTCCCGCCTAACCTACAATGAGCAGTTCTTC. Amino acids: CSVDSRLTYNEQFF.

The gene calls are TRBV9 and TRBJ2-1; 12 positions match TRBD2. This CDR3 has 17 amino acids. CDR1 is SGDLS, CDR2 YYNGEE, per germline. Trimming at V came to 4 bases and at J to 5 bases, leaving 10 bases not matched to a gene. CDR3 nucleotides: TGTGCCAGCAGCCATACTAGCGGGGGGAATCGAAACAATGAGCAGTTCTTC. This translates into CASSHTSGGNRNNEQFF.

The chain is built from TRBV7-6 and TRBJ1-5; D gene uncertain. Germline values: CDR1 SGHVS, CDR2 FNYEAQ. This CDR3 is 13 amino acids long. The V end lost 5 bases, the J end lost 4 bases, and 9 bases lay between the germline ends. The CDR3 here is CASSPGRNQPQHF. Written as DNA, the CDR3 is TGTGCCAGCAGCCCCGGCCGAAATCAGCCCCAGCATTTT. Combining the CDR3 with reference TRBV7-6 and TRBJ1-5 gives the whole variable domain GAGVSQSPRYKVTKRGQDVALRCDPISGHVSLYWYRQALGQGPEFLTYFNYEAQQDKSGLPNDRFSAERPEGSISTLTIQRTEQRDSAMYRCASSPGRNQPQHFGDGTRLSIL.

This clone appeared a single time. The J gene is TRBJ2-1, the V gene TRBV10-3; 14 nucleotides align to TRBD2. The CDR3 is made up of 19 amino acids. Losses at the gene ends were 0 bases for V and 0 bases for J; bases not matched to a gene: 4. Germline V CDR1 and CDR2: ENHRY, SYGVKD. This CDR3 reads CAISESTSGRASSYNEQFF. The CDR3 DNA is TGTGCCATCAGTGAGTCGACTAGCGGGAGGGCTAGCTCCTACAATGAGCAGTTCTTC.

The chain employs TRBV6-6 and TRBJ2-2, with D maybe TRBD1 (5 bases). The CDR3 runs to 16 residues. V lost 0 bases and J lost 6, with 14 bases in between. CDR1 is MNHNY, CDR2 SVGAGI, per germline (reference sequence). The chain's CDR3 is CASSYSPRAGSGELFF. CDR3 DNA sequence: TGTGCCAGCAGTTACTCACCCAGGGCAGGCTCCGGGGAGCTGTTTTTT.

This chain uses TRBV10-2 with TRBJ2-7; the match to TRBD2 covers 12 bases. J gave up 10 bases and V 5 bases, and 3 bases lay outside the gene matches. CDR1 and CDR2 (germline): WSHSY, SAAADI. The CDR3 covers 12 residues. CDR3 DNA: TGCGCCAGCAGTCGACTAGCGGGAGAACAGTACTTC. It encodes CASSRLAGEQYF.

The J gene is TRBJ2-2, the V gene TRBV7-3, with D uncertain. The CDR3 has 15 residues. Trimming stripped 5 bases from V and 5 bases from J, with 15 bases between. The V gene's germline CDR1 is SGHTA and CDR2 FQGTGA. The CDR3, as DNA: TGTGCCAGCAGCCTAAACCGGCAACCAACCGGGGAGCTGTTTTTT. Protein: CASSLNRQPTGELFF.

The chain is built from TRBV29-1 and TRBJ2-1; D call uncertain. CDR3 length equals 12 residues. V was clipped by 8 bases and J by 7 bases, with 15 bases between them. Germline values: CDR1 SQVTM, CDR2 ANQGSEA. CDR3 sequence: CSTIRGGNEQFF. CDR3 nucleotides: TGCAGCACTATTCGTGGTGGGAATGAGCAGTTCTTC.

This clone was counted once. The rearrangement uses TRBV7-9 and TRBJ1-2; D uncertain. Germline values: CDR1 SEHNR, CDR2 FQNEAQ (reference sequence). This CDR3 contains 14 residues. V lost 1 base, J lost 6 bases, and 12 bases lay in between. Written as DNA, the CDR3 is TGTGCCAGCAGCTTAGTGGAGAGGGCCCATGGCTACACCTTC. This translates into CASSLVERAHGYTF.

The chain uses TRBV19 and TRBJ1-5; D uncertain. CDR3 length: 13 residues. V lost 0 bases to trimming and J lost 7 bases, with 7 bases between them. Per the germline V gene, CDR1 is LNHDA and CDR2 is SQIVND (reference sequence). The CDR3 region is CASSIEVDQPQHF. Here the CDR3 DNA reads TGTGCCAGTAGTATAGAGGTGGACCAGCCCCAGCATTTT.

The chain couples TRBV5-1 to TRBJ2-7; a possible D gene is TRBD1 (6 bases). This CDR3 has 14 amino acids. Germline V gene lookup returns CDR1 SGHRS and CDR2 YFSETQ. Deletions cut 4 bases from V and 6 bases from J, with 17 bases between. This chain's CDR3 is CASSPPQGIGEQYF. Written as DNA, the CDR3 is TGCGCCAGCAGCCCTCCCCAGGGGATCGGCGAGCAGTACTTC.

The genes are TRBV7-2 and TRBJ2-2, with D possibly being TRBD2 (5 bases). This CDR3 region has 15 residues. Germline-derived CDR1 and CDR2 are SGHTA and FQGNSA. V lost 7 bases and J 0 bases, leaving 12 bases between the germline ends. Written as DNA, the CDR3 is TGTGCCAGCACCCGCCCCGGGGCGAACACCGGGGAGCTGTTTTTT. Protein product: CASTRPGANTGELFF.

The chain joins TRBV7-2 to TRBJ2-2; 9 bases line up with TRBD1. The CDR3 loop spans 15 amino acids. Germline V gene lookup returns CDR1 SGHTA and CDR2 FQGNSA. V gave up 5 bases and J gave up 4 bases; unmatched junction bases: 5. DNA for the CDR3: TGTGCCAGCAGCCCTAACAGGGGGCCCACCGGGGAGCTGTTTTTT. Its translation: CASSPNRGPTGELFF. The whole variable domain, remainder taken from reference TRBV7-2 and TRBJ2-2, is GAGVSQSPSNKVTEKGKDVELRCDPISGHTALYWYRQSLGQGLEFLIYFQGNSAPDKSGLPSDRFSAERTGGSVSTLTIQRTQQEDSAVYLCASSPNRGPTGELFFGEGSRLTVL.

In regard to this clone: Mismatch with germline at one junction end may stem from a read error. The genes are TRBV5-4 and TRBJ2-1; 7 nucleotides agree with TRBD2. Germline V gene sequence: CDR1 SGHNT, CDR2 YYREEE (reference sequence). The CDR3 has 14 residues. CDR3 in DNA: TGTGCCAGCAGTTTGGGGGAGGGCCGAGATGAGCAGTTCTTC. Its protein product is CASSLGEGRDEQFF.

The chain links TRBV18 to TRBJ1-2; 7 positions match TRBD1. V lost 6 bases and J lost 0; bases outside the gene matches: 10. The germline V gene encodes CDR1 KGHSH and CDR2 LQKENI. This CDR3 comprises 16 residues. CDR3 region: CASSPGGGSTNYGYTF. Here the CDR3 DNA reads TGTGCCAGCTCCCCAGGGGGGGGCTCTACTAACTATGGCTACACCTTC.

The count of this clone is one. This rearrangement joins TRBV5-1 to TRBJ2-5; 8 nucleotides line up with TRBD1. Germline V gives CDR1 SGHRS, CDR2 YFSETQ. This CDR3 region has 16 residues. J lost 2 bases, V lost 0 bases, and 6 bases had no gene match. This CDR3 is CASSLGTGGRQETQYF. In DNA form, the CDR3 reads TGCGCCAGCAGCTTGGGTACAGGGGGTCGGCAAGAGACCCAGTACTTC.

The chain combines TRBV7-8 with TRBJ2-7, with 9 bases fitting TRBD2. The CDR3 runs to 14 residues. CDR1 is SGHVS and CDR2 is FQNEAQ in the germline V gene. V shed 5 bases and J 5 bases; nucleotides not matched to a gene: 7. This CDR3 is CASSPREGLNEQYF. CDR3 nucleotide sequence: TGTGCCAGCAGCCCGCGGGAGGGCCTTAACGAGCAGTACTTC.

J is TRBJ2-7 and V is TRBV18, with D uncertain. Germline CDR1 reads KGHSH; CDR2 reads LQKENI. V was cut by 2 bases and J by 0 bases, with 5 bases left in between. This CDR3 region has 13 residues. CDR3 amino acids: CASSPKSSYEQYF. The CDR3 nucleotides read TGTGCCAGCTCACCAAAGAGCTCCTACGAGCAGTACTTC.

V usage is TRBV15 and J usage is TRBJ2-7; D is undetermined. The CDR3 loop spans 14 amino acids. The V and J ends lost 2 bases and 2 bases respectively, with 10 bases between them. Germline CDR1 reads LNHNV; CDR2 reads YYDKDF (reference sequence). This chain's CDR3 is CATSRPDVAYEQYF. CDR3 nucleotides: TGTGCCACCAGCAGACCAGACGTAGCCTACGAGCAGTACTTC.

This chain links TRBV15 with TRBJ1-4; 8 nucleotides align to TRBD1. There are 15 residues in the CDR3. From germline, CDR1 is LNHNV and CDR2 YYDKDF (reference sequence). V shed 5 bases, J shed 5 bases, and the junction held 7 bases outside the gene matches. The CDR3: CATSRGTGLNEKLFF. The CDR3 nucleotides read TGTGCCACCAGCCGTGGGACAGGACTGAATGAAAAACTGTTTTTT.

This clone was detected only once. The V gene is TRBV9, the J gene TRBJ2-1, with D uncertain. The germline V gene has CDR1 SGDLS and CDR2 YYNGEE. There are 14 residues in the CDR3. Trimming cost V 5 bases and J 3 bases, with 12 bases left between them. The chain's CDR3 is CASSSSGLYNEQFF. CDR3 DNA: TGTGCCAGCAGTTCTTCCGGGCTCTACAATGAGCAGTTCTTC.

The chain uses TRBV5-1 and TRBJ2-1, with unresolved D. Trimming took 7 bases from V and 0 from J, leaving 17 bases between them. The germline gives CDR1 SGHRS, CDR2 YFSETQ. This CDR3 is built from 16 residues. The CDR3 DNA reads TGCGCCAGCGGGCCGGGTGGACCGATCTCCTACAATGAGCAGTTCTTC. Protein: CASGPGGPISYNEQFF.

The genes are TRBV7-2 and TRBJ1-4; D remains ambiguous. The germline V and J ends were trimmed by 5 bases and 5 bases, with 12 bases remaining between them. Germline-derived CDR1 and CDR2 are SGHTA and FQGNSA. The CDR3 sequence is 14 residues long. The CDR3 region is CASSARERNEKLFF. For the CDR3, the DNA is TGTGCCAGCAGCGCCCGGGAACGAAATGAAAAACTGTTTTTT.

The chain couples TRBV7-8 to TRBJ2-3; D assignment may be TRBD1 or TRBD2 (6 bases each). The CDR3 is made up of 17 amino acids. Germline V lookup: CDR1 SGHVS, CDR2 FQNEAQ. With 5 bases removed from V and 0 bases from J, the gap between germline ends came to 18 bases. The CDR3 loop is CASSPLGGGPSTDTQYF. Written as DNA, the CDR3 is TGTGCCAGCAGCCCCCTGGGGGGCGGACCTAGCACAGATACGCAGTATTTT. The variable domain in full, with the rest retrieved from reference TRBV7-8 and TRBJ2-3, is GAGVSQSPRYKVAKRGQDVALRCDPISGHVSLFWYQQALGQGPEFLTYFQNEAQLDKSGLPSDRFFAERPEGSVSTLKIQRTQQEDSAVYLCASSPLGGGPSTDTQYFGPGTRLTVL.

The chain employs TRBV6-4 and TRBJ2-1, with 13 positions matching TRBD2. The ends lost 6 bases at V and 9 bases at J; junction bases unmatched: 8. The CDR3 has 15 amino acids. The germline gives CDR1 MRHNA, CDR2 SNTAGT. CDR3 DNA: TGTGCCAGCAGCTTACTAGCGGGAGGGCCGAGTGAGCAGTTCTTC. Translation gives CASSLLAGGPSEQFF.

As to this clone: This sample includes further DNA sequences coding for the same CDR3. The chain couples TRBV28 to TRBJ2-7; perhaps D is TRBD1 or TRBD2 (5 bases each). Trimming pared 2 bases from V and 4 bases from J, leaving 6 bases between. This CDR3 region has 12 residues. Germline loops: CDR1 MDHEN, CDR2 SYDVKM. CDR3 sequence reads: CASSLGGYEQYF. The CDR3 nucleotides are TGTGCCAGCAGTTTAGGGGGATACGAGCAGTACTTC.